Below are 29 T cell receptor beta chains sequenced from a single sample in a study of blood T cell repertoires in COVID-19. Clones were sequenced by immunoSEQ multiplex PCR, and TCRdb holds only the in-frame ones, with some missing. The data contain a few hundred thousand clones, 87% of them singletons. The source material was PBMCs or T cells enriched from blood (not recorded which). The receptors come from a woman aged 45-65 years who had recovered from COVID-19.

The V and J genes are TRBV3-1 (or the pseudogene TRBV3-2) and TRBJ2-2; 8 bases fit TRBD2. Germline lookup yields CDR1 LGHDT and CDR2 YNNKEL (reference sequence). With V trimmed by 7 bases and J by 4 bases, 20 bases remained unmatched. The CDR3 length is 19 residues. CDR3 sequence reads: CASNLWAGGPSVGTGELFF. In DNA form, the CDR3 reads TGTGCCAGCAACCTGTGGGCGGGGGGCCCCAGCGTGGGCACCGGGGAGCTGTTTTTT.

The rearrangement joins TRBV19 to TRBJ1-3; the D gene is possibly TRBD1 (5 bases). The CDR3 consists of 15 residues. V was cut by 5 bases and J by 0 bases, with 11 bases left in between. The germline V gene has CDR1 LNHDA and CDR2 SQIVND (reference sequence). CDR3: CASSLRQNSGNTIYF. Written as DNA, the CDR3 is TGTGCCAGTAGTCTTCGACAGAACTCTGGAAACACCATATATTTT.

This chain uses TRBV27 with TRBJ1-1; 7 bases are shared with TRBD1. The V segment lost 5 bases and the J segment 1 base; nucleotides outside the gene matches: 7. This CDR3 spans 15 amino acids. Germline V gene sequence: CDR1 MNHEY, CDR2 SMNVEV (reference sequence). This CDR3 is CASSPLRTGNTEAFF. CDR3 bases: TGTGCCAGCAGTCCCCTACGGACAGGGAACACTGAAGCTTTCTTT.

The rearrangement uses TRBV3-1 (or the pseudogene TRBV3-2) and TRBJ1-2, with 10 bases that match TRBD1. The junction had 10 bases not matched to a gene; V was cut back by 4 bases and J by 8 bases. The length of the CDR3 is 15 residues. The germline CDR1 and CDR2 sequences are LGHDT and YNNKEL (reference sequence). CDR3 in amino acids: CASSRQGQGREGYTF. The DNA for the CDR3 is TGTGCCAGCAGCCGTCAGGGACAGGGGCGAGAGGGCTACACCTTC.

The chain joins TRBV5-1 to TRBJ1-3; D gene uncertain. Germline V gives CDR1 SGHRS, CDR2 YFSETQ. This CDR3 has 16 residues. V gave up 4 bases and J gave up 0 bases, with 14 bases separating them. DNA for the CDR3: TGCGCCAGCAGCCCGCTTGAGGGAGGCTCTGGAAACACCATATATTTT. The encoded protein is CASSPLEGGSGNTIYF. The full variable domain, in which reference TRBV5-1 and TRBJ1-3 provide the parts outside the CDR3, is KAGVTQTPRYLIKTRGQQVTLSCSPISGHRSVSWYQQTPGQGLQFLFEYFSETQRNKGNFPGRFSGRQFSNSRSEMNVSTLELGDSALYLCASSPLEGGSGNTIYFGEGSWLTVV.

As DNA, the CDR3 is TGTGCCAGCAGTCGAACAGGGGGGATCCCGTGGGGGACCCAGTACTTC. It codes for CASSRTGGIPWGTQYF. J is TRBJ2-5 and V is TRBV28; 8 bases align to TRBD1. V lost 5 bases to trimming and J lost 7 bases; unmatched junction nucleotides: 15. The V gene's germline CDR1 is MDHEN and CDR2 SYDVKM. This CDR3 spans 16 amino acids.

The chain recombines TRBV6-5 with TRBJ1-5, with no clear D. V lost 10 bases and J 4 bases, leaving 11 bases between the germline ends. The CDR3 runs to 12 residues. CDR1 MNHEY and CDR2 SVGAGI come from the germline V gene. CDR3 DNA sequence: TGTGCCATCAATTCGCAGAATCAGCCCCAGCATTTT. This encodes CAINSQNQPQHF.

The chain carries TRBV7-6 and TRBJ1-2, with D possibly matching TRBD1 (5 bases). Deletions cut 5 bases from V and 4 bases from J, with 11 bases between. The CDR3 runs 13 residues. Germline assignment: CDR1 SGHVS and CDR2 FNYEAQ. CDR3 loop: CASSPGDVYGYTF. In DNA, the CDR3 is TGTGCCAGCAGCCCGGGGGACGTCTATGGCTACACCTTC.

The J gene is TRBJ1-2, the V gene TRBV5-5; maybe TRBD1 (6 bases). V dropped 0 bases and J dropped 5 bases, with 14 bases sitting between them. Germline V gene sequence: CDR1 SGHKS, CDR2 YYEKEE (reference sequence). The CDR3 is 15 amino acids. This CDR3 is CASSLVPRGGYGYTF. The CDR3 bases are TGTGCCAGCAGCTTGGTGCCCAGGGGTGGGTATGGCTACACCTTC.

V and J are TRBV6-5 and TRBJ1-1, with D hard to call. Germline loops: CDR1 MNHEY, CDR2 SVGAGI. Trimming stripped 2 bases from V and 6 bases from J, with 10 bases between. The CDR3 covers 13 residues. The CDR3 DNA follows: TGTGCCAGCAGTTACGACCGGAGCGCTGAAGCTTTCTTT. Encoded protein: CASSYDRSAEAFF.

The chain is built from TRBV27 and TRBJ1-1, with D possibly matching TRBD1 (5 bases). This CDR3 region has 14 residues. With 4 bases removed from V and 5 bases from J, the gap between germline ends came to 14 bases. The germline V gene has CDR1 MNHEY and CDR2 SMNVEV (reference sequence). The CDR3 DNA reads TGTGCCAGCAGTTCGGGGGGGTTTGTTACTGAAGCTTTCTTT. This encodes CASSSGGFVTEAFF.

A single count supports this clone. This chain uses TRBV2 with TRBJ1-2; no clear D. V gave up 4 bases and J gave up 4 bases, with 13 bases separating them. The CDR3 runs to 14 residues. CDR1 is SNHLY, CDR2 FYNNEI, per germline. The CDR3 region is CASSASIAAYGYTF. Written as DNA, the CDR3 is TGTGCCAGCAGTGCTAGCATAGCCGCCTATGGCTACACCTTC. The full variable domain, with the rest looked up from reference TRBV2 and TRBJ1-2, is EPEVTQTPSHQVTQMGQEVILRCVPISNHLYFYWYRQILGQKVEFLVSFYNNEISEKSEIFDDQFSVERPDGSNFTLKIRSTKLEDSAMYFCASSASIAAYGYTFGSGTRLTVV.

The J gene is TRBJ2-2, the V gene TRBV11-2, with TRBD1 as a possible D gene (6 bases). Germline CDR1 and CDR2: SGHAT and FQNNGV. The CDR3 runs 16 residues. V was cut by 3 bases and J by 2 bases, with 13 bases left in between. CDR3 protein: CASSFSLDRNTGELFF. CDR3 in DNA: TGTGCCAGCAGCTTCTCCTTGGACAGAAACACCGGGGAGCTGTTTTTT.

This chain uses TRBV6-5 with TRBJ1-1; D ambiguous. Per germline, CDR1 MNHEY and CDR2 SVGAGI. This CDR3 is 12 amino acids long. Trimming took 0 bases from V and 5 from J, leaving 4 bases between them. The CDR3 here is CASSYSRTEAFF. Here the CDR3 DNA reads TGTGCCAGCAGTTACTCCCGGACTGAAGCTTTCTTT.

This clone appeared a single time. The CDR3 DNA follows: TGTGCCAGCTCCCTGGGACAGGGCGTCACTGAAGCTTTCTTT. Protein product: CASSLGQGVTEAFF. The chain joins TRBV18 to TRBJ1-1, with 9 bases that match TRBD1. CDR3 length: 14 amino acids. J lost 4 bases, V lost 6 bases, and 6 bases had no gene match. Germline V CDR1 and CDR2: KGHSH, LQKENI.

The sample holds a few counts of this clone. V and J are TRBV2 and TRBJ1-2; 10 nucleotides match TRBD1. Germline values: CDR1 SNHLY, CDR2 FYNNEI. The J segment lost 2 bases and the V segment lost 5 bases, leaving 2 bases of the junction unmatched. This CDR3 spans 14 amino acids. DNA for the CDR3: TGTGCCAGCAGTAAGGACAGGGGGAACTATGGCTACACCTTC. Its protein product is CASSKDRGNYGYTF.

The chain couples TRBV7-2 to TRBJ2-5; 10 nucleotides line up with TRBD1. The CDR3 totals 17 residues. V lost 2 bases to trimming and J lost 5 bases; unmatched junction nucleotides: 11. CDR1 is SGHTA, CDR2 FQGNSA, per germline. The CDR3 region is CASSLLPHPDRGETQYF. The CDR3 DNA reads TGTGCCAGCAGCTTACTACCCCATCCGGACAGGGGGGAGACCCAGTACTTC.

The chain is built from TRBV5-4 and TRBJ2-5, with TRBD2 as a possible D gene (6 bases). V shed 4 bases and J shed 4 bases, with 17 bases lying between them. The germline V gene encodes CDR1 SGHNT and CDR2 YYREEE (reference sequence). This CDR3 comprises 15 residues. CDR3 residues: CASSPRDGGRETQYF. CDR3 nucleotides: TGTGCCAGCAGCCCGCGGGACGGAGGGAGAGAGACCCAGTACTTC.

V usage is TRBV14 and J usage is TRBJ2-1, with a possible D match to TRBD2 (6 bases). V lost 1 base and J 2 bases, leaving 12 bases between the germline ends. Germline V gene lookup returns CDR1 SGHDN and CDR2 FVKESK. This CDR3 spans 16 amino acids. This chain's CDR3 is CASSQAGLWTYNEQFF. CDR3 nucleotide sequence: TGTGCCAGCAGCCAAGCGGGACTCTGGACCTACAATGAGCAGTTCTTC.

The genes are TRBV5-5 and TRBJ1-2; a possible D gene is TRBD1 (6 bases). The CDR3 length is 16 residues. Germline CDR1 is SGHKS and CDR2 is YYEKEE (reference sequence). The V end was cut by 1 base, the J end by 6 bases, with 19 bases between. The CDR3 spells CASSLRLTQGLDGYTF. CDR3 nucleotide sequence: TGTGCCAGCAGCTTGCGCCTTACCCAGGGGCTAGATGGCTACACCTTC.

The chain recombines TRBV11-2 with TRBJ2-5; TRBD2 matches at 7 bases. The CDR3 consists of 12 residues. The junction had 6 bases not matched to a gene; V was cut back by 10 bases and J by 4 bases. Germline V gives CDR1 SGHAT, CDR2 FQNNGV. CDR3 sequence (DNA): TGTGCCACAAAGGGAGGGCCAGAGACCCAGTACTTC. Translating it yields CATKGGPETQYF.

This sequence joins TRBV3-1 (or the pseudogene TRBV3-2) and TRBJ2-2, with 9 bases matching TRBD1. The CDR3 is 22 residues long. The V and J ends lost 0 bases and 0 bases, in that order; junction bases with no gene match: 17. The germline CDR1 and CDR2 sequences are LGHDT and YNNKEL (reference sequence). DNA of the CDR3: TGTGCCAGCAGCCAAGAAGGCATGAATGTCCCGGGACAGGGACCGAACACCGGGGAGCTGTTTTTT. The encoded protein is CASSQEGMNVPGQGPNTGELFF.

The gene calls are TRBV7-9 and TRBJ2-7; a weak D match, TRBD1 (6 bases). Between the trimmed V and J ends, which lost 5 bases and 0 bases, there was a span of 11 bases. This CDR3 has 14 residues. CDR1 and CDR2 from the germline V gene are SEHNR and FQNEAQ (reference sequence). The CDR3, as DNA: TGTGCCAGCAGCGACCCGGACAGCTCCTACGAGCAGTACTTC. It is translated as CASSDPDSSYEQYF.

The J gene is TRBJ2-7, the V gene TRBV28; 8 bases match TRBD1. V gave up 6 bases and J gave up 3 bases; unmatched junction bases: 10. The CDR3 consists of 15 residues. Germline V CDR1 and CDR2: MDHEN, SYDVKM. In nucleotides, the CDR3 is TGTGCCAGCAGAAACGACAGGGGCGTTTTCTACGAGCAGTACTTC. Its protein product is CASRNDRGVFYEQYF.

V usage is TRBV28 and J usage is TRBJ2-3; TRBD2 agrees at 8 bases. The CDR3 runs to 14 residues. V trimming: 7 bases; J trimming: 2 bases; junction bases outside the gene matches: 5. The germline V gene has CDR1 MDHEN and CDR2 SYDVKM. The CDR3 nucleotides read TGTGCCAGCAACCTAGCGGGTAACACAGATACGCAGTATTTT. Its translation: CASNLAGNTDTQYF.

This chain connects TRBV7-2 to TRBJ2-2; TRBD2 is a possible D gene (6 bases). The CDR3 is 16 amino acids. V gave up 3 bases and J gave up 1 base, with 12 bases separating them. The V gene's germline CDR1 is SGHTA and CDR2 FQGNSA. CDR3: CASSLQSGLNTGELFF. The CDR3 coding sequence is TGTGCCAGCAGCTTGCAATCGGGACTGAACACCGGGGAGCTGTTTTTT.

This rearrangement joins TRBV7-8 to TRBJ1-2; D possibly corresponds to TRBD1 (6 bases). The ends were cut back, 4 bases at V and 3 bases at J, with 12 bases in the middle. This CDR3 has 14 residues. Germline V gives CDR1 SGHVS, CDR2 FQNEAQ. The CDR3 DNA sequence: TGTGCCAGCAGCTCAGAGACAGGATACTATGGCTACACCTTC. Translated: CASSSETGYYGYTF.

The chain uses TRBV5-1 and TRBJ1-1, with D perhaps matching TRBD1 (5 bases). Germline CDR1 and CDR2: SGHRS and YFSETQ. The CDR3 is 13 residues long. V gave up 5 bases and J gave up 1 base, with 9 bases separating them. The CDR3 loop reads CASSGGTNTEAFF. CDR3 sequence (DNA): TGCGCCAGCAGTGGGGGGACGAACACTGAAGCTTTCTTT.

The V and J genes are TRBV4-1 and TRBJ1-5, with D possibly being TRBD1 (5 bases). V lost 6 bases and J 2 bases, leaving 11 bases between the germline ends. Germline values: CDR1 MGHRA, CDR2 YSYEKL. The CDR3 extends over 14 amino acids. The CDR3 bases are TGCGCCAGCAGGGGTGGAGGGGGCAATCAGCCCCAGCATTTT. The encoded protein is CASRGGGGNQPQHF.